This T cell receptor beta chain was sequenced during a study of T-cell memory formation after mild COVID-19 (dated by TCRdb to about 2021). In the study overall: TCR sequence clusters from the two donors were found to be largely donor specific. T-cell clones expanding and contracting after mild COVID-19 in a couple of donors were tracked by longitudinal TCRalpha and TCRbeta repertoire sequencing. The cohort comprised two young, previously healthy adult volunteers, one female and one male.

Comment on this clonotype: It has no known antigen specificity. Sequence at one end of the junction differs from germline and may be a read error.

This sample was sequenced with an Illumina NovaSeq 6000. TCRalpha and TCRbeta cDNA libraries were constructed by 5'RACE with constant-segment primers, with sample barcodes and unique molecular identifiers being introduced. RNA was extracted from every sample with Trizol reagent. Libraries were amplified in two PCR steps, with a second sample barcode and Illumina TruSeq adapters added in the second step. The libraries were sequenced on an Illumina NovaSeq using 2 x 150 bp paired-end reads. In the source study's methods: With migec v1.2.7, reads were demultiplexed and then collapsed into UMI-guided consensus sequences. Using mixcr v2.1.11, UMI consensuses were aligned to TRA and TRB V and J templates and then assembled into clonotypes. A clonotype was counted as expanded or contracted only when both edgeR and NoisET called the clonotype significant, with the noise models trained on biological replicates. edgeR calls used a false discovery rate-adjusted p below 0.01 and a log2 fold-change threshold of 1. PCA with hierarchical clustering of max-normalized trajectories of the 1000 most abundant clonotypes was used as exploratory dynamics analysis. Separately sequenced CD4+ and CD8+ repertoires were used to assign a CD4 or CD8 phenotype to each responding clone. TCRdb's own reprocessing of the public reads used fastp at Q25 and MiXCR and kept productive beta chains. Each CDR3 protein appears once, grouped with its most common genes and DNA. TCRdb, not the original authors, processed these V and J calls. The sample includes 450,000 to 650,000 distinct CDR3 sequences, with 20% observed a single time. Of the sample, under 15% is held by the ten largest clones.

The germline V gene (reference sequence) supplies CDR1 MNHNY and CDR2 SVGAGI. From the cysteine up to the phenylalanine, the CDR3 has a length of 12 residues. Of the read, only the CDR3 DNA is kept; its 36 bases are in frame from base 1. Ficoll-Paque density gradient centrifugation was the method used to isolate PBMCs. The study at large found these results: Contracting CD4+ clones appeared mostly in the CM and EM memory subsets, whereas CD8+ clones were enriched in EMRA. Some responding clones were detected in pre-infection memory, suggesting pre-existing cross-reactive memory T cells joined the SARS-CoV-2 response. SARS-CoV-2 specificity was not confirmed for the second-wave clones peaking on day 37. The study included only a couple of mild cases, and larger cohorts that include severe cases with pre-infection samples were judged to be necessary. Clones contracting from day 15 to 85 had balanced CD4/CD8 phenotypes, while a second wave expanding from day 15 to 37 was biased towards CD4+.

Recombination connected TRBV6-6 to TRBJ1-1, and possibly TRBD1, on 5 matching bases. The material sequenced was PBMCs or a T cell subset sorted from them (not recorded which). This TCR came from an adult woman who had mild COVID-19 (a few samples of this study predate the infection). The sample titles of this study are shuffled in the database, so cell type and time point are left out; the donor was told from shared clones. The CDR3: CASSPTGGGWDF. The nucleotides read TGTGCCAGCAGCCCCACCGGGGGGGGATGGGACTTT.